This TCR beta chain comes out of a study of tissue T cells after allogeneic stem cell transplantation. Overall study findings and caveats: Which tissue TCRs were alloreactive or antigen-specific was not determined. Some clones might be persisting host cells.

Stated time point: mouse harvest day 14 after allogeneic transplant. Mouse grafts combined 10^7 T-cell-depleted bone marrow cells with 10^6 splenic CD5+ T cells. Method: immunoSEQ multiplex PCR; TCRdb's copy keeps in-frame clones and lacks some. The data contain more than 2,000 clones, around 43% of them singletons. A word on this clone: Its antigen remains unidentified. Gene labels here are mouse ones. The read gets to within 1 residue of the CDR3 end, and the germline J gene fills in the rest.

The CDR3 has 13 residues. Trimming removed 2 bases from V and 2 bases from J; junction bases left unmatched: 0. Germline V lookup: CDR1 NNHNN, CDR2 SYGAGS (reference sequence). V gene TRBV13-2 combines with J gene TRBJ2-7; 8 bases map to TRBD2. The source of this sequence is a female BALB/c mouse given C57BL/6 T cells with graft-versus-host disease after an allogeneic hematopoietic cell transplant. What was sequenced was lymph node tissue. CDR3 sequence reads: CASGDWGAYEQYF. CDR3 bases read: TGTGCCAGCGGTGACTGGGGGGCCTATGAACAGTAC.